A selection of T cell receptor beta chains follows, all from one sample in a study of cytomegalovirus exposure and HLA in healthy donors. This table comes from immunoSEQ multiplex PCR, and its TCRdb copy is limited to in-frame clones, with some not included. The profile shows about 180,000 clones, about three quarters of them singletons. Material for sequencing was PBMCs. The source of these receptors is a man between 18 and 29 years old in good health and CMV-seronegative. CDR3s include the opening cysteine and the closing phenylalanine or tryptophan. Fields, in order: J gene, V gene, CDR3 protein.

j_call: TRBJ2-1
v_call: TRBV7-9
cdr3_aa: CASSPWTSGGITYQFF

j_call: TRBJ2-3
v_call: TRBV7-2
cdr3_aa: CASSSQKTDTQYF

j_call: TRBJ2-2
v_call: TRBV7-3
cdr3_aa: CASSPSGTSGGELFF

j_call: TRBJ1-2
v_call: TRBV18
cdr3_aa: CASSPRTVNSYGYTF

j_call: TRBJ1-2
v_call: TRBV6-5
cdr3_aa: CASSYSGGNYGYTF

j_call: TRBJ2-5
v_call: TRBV9
cdr3_aa: CASSVGPGERETQYF

j_call: TRBJ1-3
v_call: TRBV5-6
cdr3_aa: CASSPQGGSGNTIYF

j_call: TRBJ1-1
v_call: TRBV6-6
cdr3_aa: CASSHAAGGSLFF

j_call: TRBJ2-7
v_call: TRBV6-6
cdr3_aa: CASSPTGFPAYEQYF

j_call: TRBJ1-2
v_call: TRBV5-1
cdr3_aa: CASSAGQGNYGYTF

j_call: TRBJ1-1
v_call: TRBV21-1
cdr3_aa: CASSKWGLATRFNTEAFF

j_call: TRBJ2-1
v_call: TRBV5-1
cdr3_aa: CASSWPWTSGYNEQFF

j_call: TRBJ2-5
v_call: TRBV9
cdr3_aa: CASSPDRGQETQYF

j_call: TRBJ2-1
v_call: TRBV2
cdr3_aa: CASSELLAVLPEQFF

j_call: TRBJ2-1
v_call: TRBV29-1
cdr3_aa: CSVAGTRNNEQFF

j_call: TRBJ1-5
v_call: TRBV7-6
cdr3_aa: CASSFTGKGEPQHF

j_call: TRBJ2-5
v_call: TRBV9
cdr3_aa: CASSGLAGGPQETQYF

j_call: TRBJ2-4
v_call: TRBV5-1
cdr3_aa: CASSLTSGAKNIQYF

j_call: TRBJ1-3
v_call: TRBV5-1
cdr3_aa: CAGSLALAEGNTIYF

j_call: TRBJ2-1
v_call: TRBV5-6
cdr3_aa: CASSFLTGAYNEQFF

j_call: TRBJ2-2
v_call: TRBV5-6
cdr3_aa: CASSLTASGVLGELFF

j_call: TRBJ2-3
v_call: TRBV19
cdr3_aa: CASSWASGSTDTQYF

j_call: TRBJ1-2
v_call: TRBV5-5
cdr3_aa: CASAAQASYGYTF

j_call: TRBJ1-5
v_call: TRBV9
cdr3_aa: CASSVEGDSNQPQHF

j_call: TRBJ2-7
v_call: TRBV7-6
cdr3_aa: CASSAGQGGYEQYF

j_call: TRBJ2-3
v_call: TRBV4-3
cdr3_aa: CASSQLVHDTQYF

j_call: TRBJ2-2
v_call: TRBV11-3
cdr3_aa: CASSLGSGWTGELFF

j_call: TRBJ2-7
v_call: TRBV12-2
cdr3_aa: CASRLVAGTGAPYEQYF

j_call: TRBJ2-7
v_call: TRBV7-2
cdr3_aa: CASSLGESYEQYF

j_call: TRBJ2-5
v_call: TRBV5-4
cdr3_aa: CASSQAGAGVETQYF

j_call: TRBJ2-1
v_call: TRBV2
cdr3_aa: CASTYSFLLNEQFF

j_call: TRBJ2-3
v_call: TRBV4-2
cdr3_aa: CASSQVASGGFSTDTQYF

j_call: TRBJ2-3
v_call: TRBV4-1
cdr3_aa: CASSPLWEHLPDTQYF

j_call: TRBJ2-7
v_call: TRBV5-4
cdr3_aa: CASSFASSSYEQYF

j_call: TRBJ1-5
v_call: TRBV27
cdr3_aa: CATKGVKGFNQPQHF

j_call: TRBJ1-1
v_call: TRBV7-9
cdr3_aa: CASSSRTGMNTEAFF

j_call: TRBJ1-1
v_call: TRBV7-2
cdr3_aa: CASSLNRDSYLGTEAFF

j_call: TRBJ2-3
v_call: TRBV4-3
cdr3_aa: CASSQATSGGGTDTQYF